These T cell receptor beta chains were read from a single sample in a study of identical twins. A single record per CDR3 protein comes from TCRdb applying MiXCR to the 5' RACE reads. The sample contains 420,000 or so distinct CDR3 sequences, roughly 18% of which appear only once. What was sequenced was naive T cells sorted from blood. These receptors all come from a man aged 50 or older in good health. The CDR3 runs from the conserved cysteine through the conserved F or W. The order of the fields is V gene, J gene, CDR3 protein.

>TRBV12-3/TRBV12-4|TRBJ2-1
CASSVYGASGNEQFF
>TRBV7-9|TRBJ1-1
CASSPDGRLNTEAFF
>TRBV5-1|TRBJ1-5
CASSPSPWTSGQPQHF
>TRBV2|TRBJ2-1
CASSELHSFGGSKEQFF
>TRBV6-5|TRBJ2-5
CASSYGTGEETQYF
>TRBV20-1|TRBJ2-7
CSAREQGLGQYF
>TRBV4-1|TRBJ2-1
CASSPLQTSGTNEQFF
>TRBV27|TRBJ2-1
CATNDGTSGYNEQFF
>TRBV29-1|TRBJ2-1
CSVEQAGGPHYEQFF
>TRBV13|TRBJ1-3
CASSSPTGTGNTIYF
>TRBV13|TRBJ2-3
CASSSGGADTQYF
>TRBV7-2|TRBJ2-7
CASTDRGDYEQYF
>TRBV7-2|TRBJ2-7
CASSLGIPGSYEQYF
>TRBV29-1|TRBJ2-7
CSVEVPGHSSYEQYF
>TRBV7-2|TRBJ2-1
CASSLSPGLAGGNEQFF
>TRBV7-3|TRBJ2-2
CASSLTGSAANTGELFF
>TRBV28|TRBJ2-7
CASSFLQDVSSSYEQYF
>TRBV4-3|TRBJ2-1
CASSHGSFGNEQFF
>TRBV20-1|TRBJ1-5
CSAGGGQGGNQPQHF
>TRBV4-3|TRBJ2-7
CASSQERGREQYF
>TRBV20-1|TRBJ2-4
CSASRWDGGNIQYF
>TRBV29-1|TRBJ1-2
CSVEPLTLPGYTF
>TRBV20-1|TRBJ1-5
CSARAQINQPQHF
>TRBV28|TRBJ2-3
CASSLWVGSDTRFGDTDTQYF
>TRBV29-1|TRBJ2-1
CSVETRRTSGIGEQFF
>TRBV29-1|TRBJ1-1
CSVGQGAEAFF
>TRBV2|TRBJ1-5
CASSHPPGTRYSNQPQHF
>TRBV20-1|TRBJ2-4
CSARDRVREIPIQYF